These 25 T cell receptor beta chains share one sample of origin, sequenced in a study of vaccination and CD4 T cells after COVID-19. The treatment: approximately 9-day PBMC culture with coronavirus spike peptide pools or control peptides (ViraFEST assay). No antigen has been assigned to these receptors. With the Oncomine TCR Beta short-read assay, DNA from cultured CD4+ T cells was sequenced. MiXCR, applied by TCRdb to the PCR reads, yields one record per CDR3 protein. Seen here are around 14,000 distinct CDR3 sequences, roughly 21% observed once, and the top ten hold over 12%. The material sequenced was cultured CD4+ T cells from blood. The receptors were gathered from a human donor with COVID-19.

The rearrangement joins TRBV11-2 to TRBJ2-7; D possibly corresponds to TRBD1 (6 bases). Germline V CDR1 and CDR2: SGHAT, FQNNGV. There are 13 residues in the CDR3. Trimming pared 6 bases from V and 3 bases from J, leaving 12 bases between. The DNA of the CDR3 is TGTGCCAGCAGACCGACAGGCCACTACGAGCAGTACTTC. Its translation is CASRPTGHYEQYF. Together with reference TRBV11-2 and TRBJ2-7, the CDR3 gives the full variable domain: EAGVAQSPRYKIIEKRQSVAFWCNPISGHATLYWYQQILGQGPKLLIQFQNNGVVDDSQLPKDRFSAERLKGVDSTLKIQPAKLEDSAVYLCASRPTGHYEQYFGPGTRLTVT.

This clonotype was detected a few times. The chain's CDR3 is CASSSGTGANVLTF. CDR3 nucleotide sequence: TGTGCCAGCAGTTCAGGGACCGGGGCCAACGTCCTGACTTTC. The chain recombines TRBV28 with TRBJ2-6; the D gene could be TRBD1 or TRBD2 (5 bases each). V dropped 4 bases and J dropped 4 bases, with 8 bases sitting between them. The CDR3 totals 14 residues. Germline V gives CDR1 MDHEN, CDR2 SYDVKM. Using reference TRBV28 and TRBJ2-6 for the parts outside the CDR3, the full variable domain is DVKVTQSSRYLVKRTGEKVFLECVQDMDHENMFWYRQDPGLGLRLIYFSYDVKMKEKGDIPEGYSVSREKKERFSLILESASTNQTSMYLCASSSGTGANVLTFGAGSRLTVL.

This clonotype was counted only a few times. CDR3 DNA: TGCGCCAGCAGCTTGATGGGGGACCGGGGGGAGACCCAGTACTTC. As protein: CASSLMGDRGETQYF. The chain is built from TRBV5-1 and TRBJ2-5; a possible D gene is TRBD2 (6 bases). Per germline, CDR1 SGHRS and CDR2 YFSETQ. The CDR3 has 15 residues. V was shortened by 1 base and J by 5 bases, with 15 bases between the two germline ends.

This sequence joins TRBV2 and TRBJ2-5; D perhaps matches TRBD1 (6 bases). CDR1 SNHLY and CDR2 FYNNEI come from the germline V gene. V was shortened by 7 bases and J by 1 base, with 16 bases between the two germline ends. This CDR3 has 15 residues. CDR3 in DNA: TGTGCCAGCACCCCTCCTGGGACACTCCAAGAGACCCAGTACTTC. Encoded protein: CASTPPGTLQETQYF.

On this clonotype itself: The junction shows a germline mismatch at one end, possibly a read error. The V gene is TRBV7-7, the J gene TRBJ2-5; 9 bases agree with TRBD2. CDR1 and CDR2 from the germline V gene are SSHAT and FNYEAQ (reference sequence). This CDR3 has 17 residues. The DNA for the CDR3 is TGTGCTAGCAGCTTAGAATTTGCGGGGGGGGCCGAGGAGACCCAGTACTTC. Translating gives CASSLEFAGGAEETQYF.

This chain joins TRBV11-3 and TRBJ2-6, with D perhaps TRBD1 (6 bases). The length of the CDR3 is 15 residues. CDR1 SGHNT and CDR2 YENEEA come from the germline V gene. Trimming pared 4 bases from V and 2 bases from J, leaving 9 bases between. CDR3 residues: CASSSRGAGANVLTF. For the CDR3, the DNA is TGTGCCAGCAGCTCCAGGGGAGCTGGGGCCAACGTCCTGACTTTC.

In this sample, this clonotype turned up a few times. This chain links TRBV6-1 with TRBJ2-5, with TRBD1 matching 7 bases. The CDR3 extends over 15 amino acids. Germline CDR1 reads MNHNS; CDR2 reads SASEGT. After removal of 6 bases from V and 5 bases from J, the junction contained 12 bases not matched to a gene. The DNA of the CDR3 is TGTGCCAGCAGCTTGTTACGGGCCAGGGGGGAGACCCAGTACTTC. Its protein is CASSLLRARGETQYF.

The CDR3 DNA reads TGTGCCAGCAGTCCAGGGACAGGGGTGAATGAAAAACTGTTTTTT. Translated: CASSPGTGVNEKLFF. The rearrangement joins TRBV2 to TRBJ1-4; 10 bases map to TRBD1. V shed 5 bases and J 5 bases; nucleotides not matched to a gene: 5. In germline, CDR1 is SNHLY, CDR2 FYNNEI. The CDR3 is made up of 15 amino acids. The full variable domain, with the rest looked up from reference TRBV2 and TRBJ1-4, is EPEVTQTPSHQVTQMGQEVILRCVPISNHLYFYWYRQILGQKVEFLVSFYNNEISEKSEIFDDQFSVERPDGSNFTLKIRSTKLEDSAMYFCASSPGTGVNEKLFFGSGTQLSVL.

The chain is built from TRBV29-1 and TRBJ1-1, with D hard to call. V lost 3 bases and J lost 1, with 15 bases in between. The CDR3 has 15 residues. From germline, CDR1 is SQVTM and CDR2 ANQGSEA. The DNA for the CDR3 is TGCAGCGTTGAGGAGGGTAGCCAATCGAACACTGAAGCTTTCTTT. It is translated as CSVEEGSQSNTEAFF.

The chain couples TRBV12-3 or TRBV12-4 to TRBJ2-5; no clear D. V was trimmed by 10 bases and J by 2 bases, leaving 14 bases between them. There are 13 residues in the CDR3. Written as DNA, the CDR3 is TGTGCCACAGCGCAGGACCTACAAGAGACCCAGTACTTC. As protein: CATAQDLQETQYF.

The chain uses TRBV5-4 and TRBJ2-1, with 8 nucleotides matching TRBD1. This CDR3 is 16 amino acids long. The junction had 8 bases not matched to a gene; V was cut back by 5 bases and J by 1 base. CDR1 is SGHNT and CDR2 is YYREEE in the germline V gene (reference sequence). CDR3: CASRADRGVSYNEQFF. Written as DNA, the CDR3 is TGTGCCAGCAGAGCTGACAGGGGTGTATCCTACAATGAGCAGTTCTTC.

The chain couples TRBV12-3 or TRBV12-4 to TRBJ1-5; D remains unclear. V was pared by 4 bases and J by 4 bases, with 2 bases between. The CDR3 sequence is 11 residues long. CDR3 DNA sequence: TGTGCCAGCAGTTCTAATCAGCCCCAGCATTTT. Residues: CASSSNQPQHF.

V gene TRBV10-3 combines with J gene TRBJ2-7; 10 bases fit TRBD2. This CDR3 is built from 14 residues. Germline V gene lookup returns CDR1 ENHRY and CDR2 SYGVKD. The J segment lost 3 bases and the V segment lost 6 bases, leaving 5 bases of the junction unmatched. CDR3 in amino acids: CAISLIAGGYEQYF. CDR3 bases: TGTGCCATCAGCCTCATAGCGGGGGGCTACGAGCAGTACTTC.

This clonotype is termed medium-sized. The J gene is TRBJ1-2, the V gene TRBV20-1; D not certain. V lost 3 bases to trimming and J lost 6 bases, with 14 bases between them. The V gene's germline CDR1 is DFQATT and CDR2 SNEGSKA (reference sequence). The length of the CDR3 is 13 residues. CDR3 amino acids: CSARIGSANGYTF. CDR3 DNA: TGCAGTGCTAGGATCGGGTCCGCTAATGGCTACACCTTC.

This clonotype ranks as medium-sized. The chain links TRBV24-1 to TRBJ2-3; TRBD1 agrees at 7 bases. This CDR3 spans 16 amino acids. Per the germline V gene, CDR1 is KGHDR and CDR2 is SFDVKD. V was clipped by 1 base and J by 2 bases; unmatched bases: 5. CDR3 DNA sequence: TGTGCCACCAGTGATTTCCGGACAGGCAACACAGATACGCAGTATTTT. Translated: CATSDFRTGNTDTQYF.

The table lists this clonotype with a few counts. V usage is TRBV19 and J usage is TRBJ1-2; 8 bases match TRBD1. Germline loops: CDR1 LNHDA, CDR2 SQIVND (reference sequence). This CDR3 is built from 15 residues. V trimming: 0 bases; J trimming: 2 bases; junction bases outside the gene matches: 2. The CDR3: CASSIDSGGNYGYTF. The CDR3 nucleotides are TGTGCCAGTAGTATAGATTCAGGGGGCAACTATGGCTACACCTTC. The variable domain in full, with the rest retrieved from reference TRBV19 and TRBJ1-2, is DGGITQSPKYLFRKEGQNVTLSCEQNLNHDAMYWYRQDPGQGLRLIYYSQIVNDFQKGDIAEGYSVSREKKESFPLTVTSAQKNPTAFYLCASSIDSGGNYGYTFGSGTRLTVV.

The rearrangement links TRBV11-2 to TRBJ2-2; D gene uncertain. The germline V gene has CDR1 SGHAT and CDR2 FQNNGV. Deletions cut 3 bases from V and 2 bases from J, with 10 bases between. CDR3 length: 15 residues. CDR3 amino acids: CASSLGGFNTGELFF. DNA of the CDR3: TGTGCCAGCAGCTTGGGTGGATTTAACACCGGGGAGCTGTTTTTT. The whole variable domain, remainder taken from reference TRBV11-2 and TRBJ2-2, is EAGVAQSPRYKIIEKRQSVAFWCNPISGHATLYWYQQILGQGPKLLIQFQNNGVVDDSQLPKDRFSAERLKGVDSTLKIQPAKLEDSAVYLCASSLGGFNTGELFFGEGSRLTVL.

By its share, this clonotype is medium-sized (0.01 to 0.1%). The chain recombines TRBV20-1 with TRBJ1-2, with 7 bases that match TRBD1. The germline CDR1 and CDR2 sequences are DFQATT and SNEGSKA (reference sequence). Trimming cost V 6 bases and J 8 bases; bases outside gene matches: 15. The CDR3 has 14 amino acids. The CDR3 here is CSARQGLWADGYTF. In DNA, the CDR3 is TGCAGTGCAAGACAGGGACTTTGGGCAGACGGCTACACCTTC.

This clonotype qualifies as medium-sized (0.01 to 0.1%). The J gene is TRBJ1-6, the V gene TRBV7-2; D is undetermined. The V gene lost 2 bases and the J gene lost 7 bases, with 9 bases spanning the gap. This CDR3 region has 14 residues. Germline-derived CDR1 and CDR2 are SGHTA and FQGNSA. The DNA of the CDR3 is TGTGCCAGCAGCTTATCCAGGTCAAATTCACCCCTCCACTTT. Translating it yields CASSLSRSNSPLHF.

For this clonotype: The CDR3 does not close with the conserved phenylalanine or tryptophan, likely indicating a read error. The chain employs TRBV7-2 and TRBJ2-5, with D perhaps assigned TRBD1 or TRBD2 (6 bases each). The germline V gene has CDR1 SGHTA and CDR2 FQGNSA. This CDR3 spans 12 amino acids. V was cut by 9 bases and J by 5 bases, with 13 bases left in between. The CDR3 sequence: CASGQGRETQYY. The CDR3 DNA is TGTGCCAGTGGGCAGGGGAGGGAGACCCAGTACTAC.

This rearrangement joins TRBV6-1 to TRBJ1-5, with 8 bases matching TRBD1. In germline, CDR1 is MNHNS, CDR2 SASEGT. The CDR3 has 15 amino acids. Unmatched junction bases numbered 5, after V lost 5 bases and J lost 2 bases. The chain's CDR3 is CASSTDRAGNQPQHF. CDR3 sequence (DNA): TGTGCCAGCAGTACGGACAGGGCCGGCAATCAGCCCCAGCATTTT.

The J gene is TRBJ2-7, the V gene TRBV5-1, with D maybe TRBD1 (6 bases). The CDR3 length is 14 residues. V was shortened by 5 bases and J by 2 bases, with 14 bases between the two germline ends. Germline lookup yields CDR1 SGHRS and CDR2 YFSETQ. CDR3 amino acids: CASRPRTATYEQYF. For the CDR3, the DNA is TGCGCCAGCAGACCGAGGACAGCTACCTACGAGCAGTACTTC.

The V call is TRBV11-2, the J call TRBJ2-7; TRBD1 or TRBD2 may be the D gene (5 bases each). The CDR3 runs 16 residues. The germline V gene has CDR1 SGHAT and CDR2 FQNNGV. Between the trimmed V and J ends, which lost 4 bases and 0 bases, there was a span of 16 bases. The CDR3 bases are TGTGCCAGCAGCTCAAGACCGGGACGTTACTCCTACGAGCAGTACTTC. This translates into CASSSRPGRYSYEQYF.

Sample share makes this clonotype medium-sized. The rearrangement uses TRBV27 and TRBJ1-2, with 7 bases lining up with TRBD1. The germline V gene has CDR1 MNHEY and CDR2 SMNVEV (reference sequence). This CDR3 has 14 residues. V lost 5 bases to trimming and J lost 7 bases; unmatched junction nucleotides: 10. CDR3 nucleotides: TGTGCCAGCAGTCCGCGACAGGGTACTGGTGGCTACACCTTC. Its translation is CASSPRQGTGGYTF.

The chain links TRBV15 to TRBJ2-3; 7 nucleotides match TRBD2. Germline-derived CDR1 and CDR2 are LNHNV and YYDKDF (reference sequence). This CDR3 is built from 15 residues. The J segment lost 3 bases and the V segment lost 1 base, leaving 4 bases of the junction unmatched. The CDR3 is CATSRGAGRTDTQYF. The CDR3 DNA is TGTGCCACCAGCAGAGGGGCCGGGAGGACAGATACGCAGTATTTT.